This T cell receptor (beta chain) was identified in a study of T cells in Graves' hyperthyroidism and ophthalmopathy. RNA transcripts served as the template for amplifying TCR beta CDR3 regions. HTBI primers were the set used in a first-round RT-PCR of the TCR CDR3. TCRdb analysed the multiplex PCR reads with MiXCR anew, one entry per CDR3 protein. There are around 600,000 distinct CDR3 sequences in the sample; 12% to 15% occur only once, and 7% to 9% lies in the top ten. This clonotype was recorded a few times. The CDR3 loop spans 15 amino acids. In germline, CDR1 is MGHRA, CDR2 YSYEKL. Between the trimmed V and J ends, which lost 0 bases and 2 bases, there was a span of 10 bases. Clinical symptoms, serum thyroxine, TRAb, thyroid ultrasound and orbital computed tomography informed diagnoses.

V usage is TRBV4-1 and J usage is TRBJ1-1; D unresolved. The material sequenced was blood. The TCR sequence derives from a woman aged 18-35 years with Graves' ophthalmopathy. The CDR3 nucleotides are TGCGCCAGCAGCCAAGATATGGGAGGTAACACTGAAGCTTTCTTT. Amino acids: CASSQDMGGNTEAFF.